This TCR beta chain was sequenced for a study of blood T cell repertoires in COVID-19. Some clones are missing from TCRdb's copy, which holds only in-frame ones; the method was immunoSEQ multiplex PCR. The repertoire consists of around 54,000 clones, with 90% occurring once and the leading ten covering about 7.7%. The TCR comes from a woman between 35 and 50 years old with active COVID-19. Sequencing was performed on peripheral blood.

The CDR3 loop reads CASTFSGVTDTQYF. CDR3 nucleotides: TGTGCCAGCACCTTTAGCGGGGTCACAGATACGCAGTATTTT. The rearrangement uses TRBV27 and TRBJ2-3, with 8 bases matching TRBD2. With 7 bases clipped from V and 2 bases from J, the junction kept 5 bases outside the gene matches. There are 14 residues in the CDR3. Germline values: CDR1 MNHEY, CDR2 SMNVEV (reference sequence).